These 9 T cell receptor beta chains came from one sample sequenced in a study of blood T cell repertoires in COVID-19 (dated by TCRdb to 2019 to 2021). The library was prepared using the immunoSEQ multiplex PCR assay. TCRdb carries this immuneACCESS record with in-frame sequences only. Its versions omit some clonotypes, under half of them owing to an unresolved V gene in the studies checked, with the rest unexplained. Counted in this sample were 130,000 to 150,000 clones; more than 70% of them appeared once. The top ten clones comprise about an eighth of the sample. The sequenced material came from peripheral blood. The receptors originated from a man in his sixties with active or convalescent COVID-19.

The DNA for the CDR3 is TGTGCCAGCAGTTTTAAGGGGGACTATGGCTACACCTTC. This encodes CASSFKGDYGYTF. The gene calls are TRBV12-3 or TRBV12-4 and TRBJ1-2; weak D call: TRBD1 (6 bases). This CDR3 region has 13 residues. V lost 3 bases to trimming and J lost 3 bases, with 8 bases between them.

The CDR3 protein is CASSDDIVQETQYF. The CDR3 DNA reads as TGTGCCAGCAGTGACGACATAGTCCAAGAGACCCAGTACTTC. This chain links TRBV2 with TRBJ2-5; no clear D. The V end was cut by 3 bases, the J end by 1 base, with 9 bases between. CDR1 and CDR2 (germline): SNHLY, FYNNEI. The CDR3 covers 14 residues.

The rearrangement uses TRBV6-2 or TRBV6-3 and TRBJ1-5, with 8 bases aligning to TRBD1. This CDR3 comprises 14 residues. V was pared by 4 bases and J by 3 bases, with 2 bases of the junction left unmatched. The germline V gene encodes CDR1 MNHEY and CDR2 SVGEGT. This chain's CDR3 is CASSWTGFNQPQHF. The CDR3 nucleotides are TGTGCCAGCAGTTGGACAGGGTTCAATCAGCCCCAGCATTTT.

V gene TRBV3-1 (or the pseudogene TRBV3-2) combines with J gene TRBJ1-2; a possible D gene is TRBD1 (5 bases). CDR3 length: 14 residues. Between the trimmed V and J ends, which lost 0 bases and 8 bases, there was a span of 13 bases. Germline V gene data show CDR1 as LGHDT and CDR2 as YNNKEL (reference sequence). The CDR3 spells CASSQDTQARGYTF. The CDR3, as DNA: TGTGCCAGCAGCCAAGATACACAGGCTCGAGGCTACACCTTC.

The rearrangement joins TRBV10-3 to TRBJ2-2; D possibly corresponds to TRBD1 (6 bases). This CDR3 has 16 amino acids. Germline CDR1 is ENHRY and CDR2 is SYGVKD. The V end lost 3 bases, the J end lost 6 bases, and 17 bases lay between the germline ends. DNA of the CDR3: TGTGCCATCAGTGACCCCGACAGGCTTGGGGCCGGGGAGCTGTTTTTT. This encodes CAISDPDRLGAGELFF.

This clone was detected only a few times. V is TRBV20-1 and J is TRBJ2-5; D unclear. V was pared by 3 bases and J by 2 bases, with 13 bases between. The CDR3 contains 14 residues. Germline V gene data show CDR1 as DFQATT and CDR2 as SNEGSKA (reference sequence). The CDR3 DNA sequence: TGCAGTGCTAGTGCCCCTGGCGGACAAGAGACCCAGTACTTC. The encoded protein is CSASAPGGQETQYF.

The V call is TRBV5-1, the J call TRBJ2-7, with 12 positions matching TRBD2. The CDR3 runs to 14 residues. Germline V gives CDR1 SGHRS, CDR2 YFSETQ. V dropped 6 bases and J dropped 3; count of bases not matched to a gene: 4. For the CDR3, the DNA is TGCGCCAGCACTGCGACTAGCGGGGGCTACGAGCAGTACTTC. Protein sequence: CASTATSGGYEQYF.

This chain connects TRBV7-6 to TRBJ2-1; tentatively, D is TRBD2 (6 bases). Germline-derived CDR1 and CDR2 are SGHVS and FNYEAQ. CDR3 length equals 15 residues. Trimming removed 1 base from V and 9 bases from J, with 16 bases in between. The CDR3 DNA sequence: TGTGCCAGCAGCTTAGGCGGGACTGGCAACGTTGAGCAGTTCTTC. It encodes CASSLGGTGNVEQFF.

The chain carries TRBV27 and TRBJ2-2, with D perhaps matching TRBD1 (5 bases). The CDR3 runs 16 residues. Trimming removed 3 bases at V and 6 bases at J, with 17 bases between. Germline V gives CDR1 MNHEY, CDR2 SMNVEV (reference sequence). CDR3 in DNA: TGTGCCAGCAGTTTTTTGGGTCATGTAGGGGCCGGGGAGCTGTTTTTT. As protein: CASSFLGHVGAGELFF.